This T cell receptor beta chain was captured in a study of T cells in Graves' hyperthyroidism and ophthalmopathy. The germline gives CDR1 GTSNPN, CDR2 SVGIG (reference sequence). V shed 2 bases and J shed 2 bases, with 6 bases lying between them. The CDR3 totals 12 residues. This clonotype has more than one count but fewer than ten. Regions amplified from RNA transcripts were the TCR beta CDR3 regions. HTBI primers were used for first-round RT-PCR of the TCR CDR3. From the multiplex PCR reads, TCRdb called clonotypes with MiXCR, one entry per CDR3 protein. Among about 380,000 distinct CDR3 sequences listed, roughly 13% were seen once.

This sequence joins TRBV30 and TRBJ1-1; D is ambiguous. The TCR sequence derives from a man younger than 45 with Graves' hyperthyroidism that later progressed to Graves' ophthalmopathy. The sequencing sample was made of blood. The CDR3 spells CAWSRVNTEAFF. The DNA of the CDR3 is TGTGCCTGGAGTAGGGTAAACACTGAAGCTTTCTTT.